This passage covers 23 T cell receptor beta chains from one sample sequenced in a study of T cells in Graves' hyperthyroidism and ophthalmopathy. Template material for amplifying TCR beta CDR3 regions consisted of RNA transcripts. The TCR CDR3 was amplified in a first-round RT-PCR using the HTBI primer set. TCRdb redid the calling of the multiplex PCR reads with MiXCR, one entry per CDR3 protein. The table lists approximately 480,000 distinct CDR3 sequences, 20% of them singletons. Sequences were obtained from blood. These receptors were obtained from a young man with Graves' hyperthyroidism.

This chain uses TRBV5-1 with TRBJ1-6, with TRBD1 matching 8 bases. Germline loops: CDR1 SGHRS, CDR2 YFSETQ. Trimming removed 4 bases from V and 9 bases from J; junction bases left unmatched: 6. This CDR3 region has 14 residues. The CDR3 DNA reads TGCGCCAGCAGCCGGGACAGGTCGGGTTCACCCCTCCACTTT. Its protein product is CASSRDRSGSPLHF.

A word on this clonotype: With a much larger clone just one base away, this may be a read error. The V gene is TRBV6-1, the J gene TRBJ1-5, with D possibly being TRBD1 (5 bases). CDR3 length equals 16 residues. CDR1 MNHNS and CDR2 SASEGT come from the germline V gene. This CDR3 is CASSEVPGPSNQPLHF. In nucleotides, the CDR3 is TGTGCCAGCAGTGAAGTCCCGGGGCCTAGCAATCAGCCCCTGCATTTT.

This clonotype was seen only a few times. Here the CDR3 omits its conserved ending phenylalanine or tryptophan, so a read error is the likely source. DNA of the CDR3: TGTGCCAGCACCCAGGGGAGCTCCTATAATTCACCCCTCCACTCT. It codes for CASTQGSSYNSPLHS. The chain carries TRBV12-3 or TRBV12-4 and TRBJ1-6; D may be TRBD1 (6 bases). The V and J ends lost 7 bases and 0 bases respectively, with 10 bases between them. CDR3 length: 15 residues.

The table lists this clonotype with many counts. The gene calls are TRBV12-3 or TRBV12-4 and TRBJ2-7; the D is unclear. The CDR3 extends over 11 amino acids. The V end lost 6 bases, the J end lost 7 bases, and 10 bases lay between the germline ends. The CDR3 sequence is CASSHGVEQYF. CDR3 DNA: TGTGCCAGCAGCCACGGCGTAGAGCAGTACTTC.

This chain uses TRBV3-1 with TRBJ2-4; the D gene is possibly TRBD2 (5 bases). The V end was cut by 0 bases, the J end by 6 bases, with 15 bases between. The CDR3 is 16 amino acids. CDR1 and CDR2 from the germline V gene are LGHDT and YNNKEL (reference sequence). CDR3 region: CASSQESGIRGNIQYF. The CDR3 coding sequence is TGTGCCAGCAGCCAAGAGTCGGGGATCCGTGGAAACATTCAGTACTTC.

This clonotype showed up many times. The chain couples TRBV27 to TRBJ2-7; D is possibly TRBD1 (5 bases). CDR3 length: 15 amino acids. Germline V gene data show CDR1 as MNHEY and CDR2 as SMNVEV (reference sequence). Trimming took 8 bases from V and 3 from J, leaving 20 bases between them. The CDR3 bases are TGTGCCAGCCCGTCACAGGAGAGCACCCTCTACGAGCAGTACTTC. This sequence encodes CASPSQESTLYEQYF.

This clonotype occurred many times. The CDR3 spells CASSTRRRGNTGELFF. CDR3 sequence (DNA): TGTGCCAGCAGTACTCGGCGCAGGGGGAACACCGGGGAGCTGTTTTTT. The rearrangement joins TRBV28 to TRBJ2-2; possible D gene TRBD1, 6 bases. V lost 5 bases to trimming and J lost 1 base, with 14 bases between them. CDR1 and CDR2 from the germline V gene are MDHEN and SYDVKM. The CDR3 covers 16 residues.

This clonotype came up once. The J gene is TRBJ1-5, the V gene TRBV12-3 or TRBV12-4; no clear D. The ends were cut back, 4 bases at V and 7 bases at J, with 11 bases in the middle. The CDR3 contains 13 residues. The CDR3: CASSSGTVQPQHF. The CDR3 bases are TGTGCCAGCAGTTCCGGTACAGTCCAGCCCCAGCATTTT.

Turning to this clonotype: A read error may explain this, as a much larger clone is one base away. The chain joins TRBV5-1 to TRBJ1-1; TRBD1 might be the D (5 bases). From germline, CDR1 is SGHRS and CDR2 YFSETQ. The CDR3 runs 14 residues. The chain's CDR3 is CAISGTGLNTEAFF. The DNA of the CDR3 is TGCGCCATCAGCGGTACAGGTTTGAACACTGAAGCTTTCTTT. The whole variable domain, filled in from reference TRBV5-1 and TRBJ1-1, reads KAGVTQTPRYLIKTRGQQVTLSCSPISGHRSVSWYQQTPGQGLQFLFEYFSETQRNKGNFPGRFSGRQFSNSRSEMNVSTLELGDSALYLCAISGTGLNTEAFFGQGTRLTVV.

This clonotype turned up a few times. J is TRBJ2-5 and V is TRBV6-2 or TRBV6-3; no definite D call. Looked up from germline, CDR1 is MNHEY and CDR2 is SVGEGT. This CDR3 is 16 amino acids long. V was pared by 6 bases and J by 5 bases, with 22 bases between. CDR3 loop: CASSRALGSGSETQYF. In DNA form, the CDR3 reads TGTGCCAGCAGCCGGGCTCTAGGATCAGGAAGTGAGACCCAGTACTTC.

This clonotype showed up many times. The chain is built from TRBV6-6 and TRBJ2-7; 7 bases fit TRBD2. The J segment lost 6 bases and the V segment lost 0 bases, leaving 8 bases of the junction unmatched. This CDR3 has 15 amino acids. CDR1 and CDR2 from the germline V gene are MNHNY and SVGAGI (reference sequence). The CDR3 sequence: CASSYSPGPGGEQYF. As DNA, the CDR3 is TGTGCCAGCAGTTACTCGCCGGGACCGGGAGGCGAGCAGTACTTC.

This clonotype was found once. The V gene is TRBV12-3 or TRBV12-4, the J gene TRBJ1-1; TRBD1 might be the D (5 bases). The CDR3 has 12 amino acids. Deletions cut 2 bases from V and 11 bases from J, with 12 bases between. The CDR3 spells CASSLLRANAFF. DNA of the CDR3: TGTGCCAGCAGTTTACTCAGGGCGAACGCTTTCTTT.

The table lists this clonotype with many counts. The chain joins TRBV5-1 to TRBJ2-7; the match to TRBD1 covers 8 bases. The germline gives CDR1 SGHRS, CDR2 YFSETQ. The CDR3 consists of 15 residues. J was trimmed by 2 bases and V by 4 bases; bases with no gene match: 8. The CDR3 nucleotides read TGCGCCAGCAGCGCGGACAGGGTGGTCCCCTACGAGCAGTACTTC. This sequence encodes CASSADRVVPYEQYF. Variable domain in full (rest from reference TRBV5-1 and TRBJ2-7): KAGVTQTPRYLIKTRGQQVTLSCSPISGHRSVSWYQQTPGQGLQFLFEYFSETQRNKGNFPGRFSGRQFSNSRSEMNVSTLELGDSALYLCASSADRVVPYEQYFGPGTRLTVT.

This clonotype was counted only a few times. The gene calls are TRBV15 and TRBJ1-2, with D hard to call. Germline CDR1 reads LNHNV; CDR2 reads YYDKDF (reference sequence). This CDR3 comprises 18 residues. Trimming stripped 4 bases from V and 4 bases from J, with 25 bases between. The CDR3 DNA sequence: TGTGCCACCAGCACCCTCCCATCCGGCCAGGCCGTCTCCTATGGCTACACCTTC. As protein: CATSTLPSGQAVSYGYTF.

There are many counts of this clonotype. The CDR3: CASSLYQDNQPQHF. CDR3 DNA: TGTGCCAGCAGTTTATATCAGGACAATCAGCCCCAGCATTTT. V usage is TRBV12-3 or TRBV12-4 and J usage is TRBJ1-5; no firm D call. CDR3 length: 14 amino acids. V lost 2 bases, J lost 3 bases, and 8 bases lay in between.

This clonotype was seen repeatedly, ten times or more. The chain links TRBV29-1 to TRBJ2-5, with TRBD1 as a possible D gene (6 bases). The CDR3 loop spans 13 amino acids. Per germline, CDR1 SQVTM and CDR2 ANQGSEA. Trimming left V 6 bases short and J 10 bases short, with 21 bases between. The CDR3 loop is CSVHGTLVSRQYF. CDR3 DNA: TGCAGCGTCCACGGGACACTGGTTAGTCGCCAGTACTTC.

This clonotype appeared many times. The V call is TRBV5-1, the J call TRBJ2-7; 7 bases match TRBD1. Germline CDR1 is SGHRS and CDR2 is YFSETQ. With 2 bases clipped from V and 0 bases from J, the junction kept 2 bases outside the gene matches. This CDR3 contains 14 residues. The DNA of the CDR3 is TGCGCCAGCAGCTTAGGACAGGACTCCTACGAGCAGTACTTC. Its translation is CASSLGQDSYEQYF.

On this clonotype: This CDR3 is missing its conserved last phenylalanine or tryptophan, likely due to a read error. This chain connects TRBV12-3 or TRBV12-4 to TRBJ2-4; TRBD2 aligns across 12 bases. The CDR3 contains 16 residues. The V segment lost 6 bases and the J segment 5 bases; nucleotides outside the gene matches: 8. CDR3 protein: CASRLGTSGRENIQYL. Here the CDR3 DNA reads TGTGCCAGCAGGCTAGGGACTAGCGGGCGGGAAAACATTCAGTACCTC.

There are many counts of this clonotype. V is TRBV27 and J is TRBJ2-7; tentative D call: TRBD2 (5 bases). This CDR3 spans 14 amino acids. Trimming pared 5 bases from V and 5 bases from J, leaving 16 bases between. Germline V gene sequence: CDR1 MNHEY, CDR2 SMNVEV (reference sequence). The CDR3, as DNA: TGTGCCAGCAGTGACATAATGAGCGGCAACGAGCAGTACTTC. Translated: CASSDIMSGNEQYF.

There are many counts of this clonotype. V and J are TRBV2 and TRBJ1-5; no definite D call. Germline CDR1 and CDR2: SNHLY and FYNNEI. This CDR3 comprises 14 residues. V was shortened by 7 bases and J by 0 bases, with 10 bases between the two germline ends. The CDR3 region has the DNA TGTGCCAGCAACGACGGGGATAGCAATCAGCCCCAGCATTTT. This codes for CASNDGDSNQPQHF.

This clonotype was counted between two and nine times. This sequence joins TRBV6-5 and TRBJ1-3; D is unclear. This CDR3 spans 16 amino acids. With 2 bases removed from V and 0 bases from J, the gap between germline ends came to 11 bases. From germline, CDR1 is MNHEY and CDR2 SVGAGI. In DNA form, the CDR3 reads TGTGCCAGCAGTTACGGAGTTACCAGCTCTGGAAACACCATATATTTT. Encoded protein: CASSYGVTSSGNTIYF.

This clonotype showed up many times. The genes are TRBV28 and TRBJ1-5, with D possibly TRBD1 on 6 matching bases. CDR1 is MDHEN and CDR2 is SYDVKM in the germline V gene. The germline V and J ends were trimmed by 4 bases and 0 bases, with 10 bases remaining between them. This CDR3 contains 15 residues. The CDR3 spells CASSSRQASNQPQHF. Written as DNA, the CDR3 is TGTGCCAGCAGTTCCAGACAGGCTAGCAATCAGCCCCAGCATTTT.

This sequence joins TRBV9 and TRBJ1-1; the D gene is possibly TRBD1 (6 bases). Germline CDR1 reads SGDLS; CDR2 reads YYNGEE. Trimming took off 0 bases at V and 0 bases at J, with 9 bases between the two ends. The CDR3 totals 15 residues. The CDR3 DNA is TGTGCCAGCAGCGTAGAAGGACAGTTGAACACTGAAGCTTTCTTT. Translated: CASSVEGQLNTEAFF.